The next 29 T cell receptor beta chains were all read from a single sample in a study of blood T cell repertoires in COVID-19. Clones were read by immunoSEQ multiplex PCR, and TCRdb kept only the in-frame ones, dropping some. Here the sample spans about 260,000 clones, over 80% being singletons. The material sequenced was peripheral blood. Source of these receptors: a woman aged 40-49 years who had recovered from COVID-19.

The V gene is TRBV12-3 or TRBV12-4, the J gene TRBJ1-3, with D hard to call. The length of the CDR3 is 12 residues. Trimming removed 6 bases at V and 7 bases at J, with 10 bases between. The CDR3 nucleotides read TGTGCCAGCAGCCCCGAGAGGAACACCATATATTTT. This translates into CASSPERNTIYF.

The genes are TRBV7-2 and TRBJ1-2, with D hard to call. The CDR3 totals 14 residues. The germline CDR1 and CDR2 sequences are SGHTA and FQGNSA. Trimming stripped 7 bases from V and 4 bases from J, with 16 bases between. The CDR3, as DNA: TGTGCCAGCAACCCCCCGGCACGGGTCTATGGCTACACCTTC. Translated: CASNPPARVYGYTF.

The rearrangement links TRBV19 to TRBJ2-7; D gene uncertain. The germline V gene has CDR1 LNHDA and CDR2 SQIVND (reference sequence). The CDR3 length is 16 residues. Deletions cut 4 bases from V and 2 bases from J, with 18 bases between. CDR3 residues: CASSNLAGGTPYEQYF. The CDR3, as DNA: TGTGCCAGTAGTAATCTGGCAGGTGGTACTCCCTACGAGCAGTACTTC.

The CDR3 region is CASSLGQGGQPQHF. The DNA for the CDR3 is TGTGCCAGCAGCTTAGGGCAGGGAGGCCAGCCCCAGCATTTT. The chain couples TRBV13 to TRBJ1-5, with TRBD1 as a possible D gene (5 bases). The V end was cut by 0 bases, the J end by 7 bases, with 10 bases between. CDR3 length: 14 residues. Germline loops: CDR1 PRHDT, CDR2 FYEKMQ (reference sequence).

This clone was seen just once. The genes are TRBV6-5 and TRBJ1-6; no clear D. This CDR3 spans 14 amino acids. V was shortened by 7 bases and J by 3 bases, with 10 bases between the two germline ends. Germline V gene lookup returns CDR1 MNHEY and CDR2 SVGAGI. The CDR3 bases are TGTGCCAGCATTACCGACATCTATAATTCACCCCTCCACTTT. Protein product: CASITDIYNSPLHF.

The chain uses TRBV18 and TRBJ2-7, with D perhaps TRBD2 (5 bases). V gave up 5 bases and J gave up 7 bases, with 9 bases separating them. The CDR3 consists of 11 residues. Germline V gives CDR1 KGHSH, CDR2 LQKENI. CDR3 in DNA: TGTGCCAGCTCATCGCCGGGGGAGCAGTACTTC. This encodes CASSSPGEQYF.

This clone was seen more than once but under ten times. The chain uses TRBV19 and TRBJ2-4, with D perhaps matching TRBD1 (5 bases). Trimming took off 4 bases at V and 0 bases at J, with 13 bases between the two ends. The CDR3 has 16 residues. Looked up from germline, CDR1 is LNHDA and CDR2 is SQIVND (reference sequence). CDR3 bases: TGTGCCAGTAGTAAGGGGTCAGAATTAGCCAAAAACATTCAGTACTTC. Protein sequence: CASSKGSELAKNIQYF.

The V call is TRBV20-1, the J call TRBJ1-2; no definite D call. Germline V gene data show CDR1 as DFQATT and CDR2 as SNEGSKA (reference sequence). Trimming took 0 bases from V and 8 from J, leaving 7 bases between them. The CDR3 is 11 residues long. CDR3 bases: TGCAGTGCTAGAGAGGGCCAGGGCTACACCTTC. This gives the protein CSAREGQGYTF.

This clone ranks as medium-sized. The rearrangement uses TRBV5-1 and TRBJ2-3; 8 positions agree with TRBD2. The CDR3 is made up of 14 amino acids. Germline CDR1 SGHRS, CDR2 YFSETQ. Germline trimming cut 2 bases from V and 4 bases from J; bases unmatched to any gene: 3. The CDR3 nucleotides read TGCGCCAGCAGCTTCCGGGGGGGCCCAGATACGCAGTATTTT. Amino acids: CASSFRGGPDTQYF. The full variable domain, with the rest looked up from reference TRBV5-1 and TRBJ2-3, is KAGVTQTPRYLIKTRGQQVTLSCSPISGHRSVSWYQQTPGQGLQFLFEYFSETQRNKGNFPGRFSGRQFSNSRSEMNVSTLELGDSALYLCASSFRGGPDTQYFGPGTRLTVL.

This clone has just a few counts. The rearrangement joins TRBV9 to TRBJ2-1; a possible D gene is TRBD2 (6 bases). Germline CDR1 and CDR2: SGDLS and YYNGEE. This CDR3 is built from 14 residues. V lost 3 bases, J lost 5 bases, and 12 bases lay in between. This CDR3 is CASSAGLKDNEQFF. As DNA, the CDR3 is TGTGCCAGCAGCGCGGGACTCAAAGACAATGAGCAGTTCTTC.

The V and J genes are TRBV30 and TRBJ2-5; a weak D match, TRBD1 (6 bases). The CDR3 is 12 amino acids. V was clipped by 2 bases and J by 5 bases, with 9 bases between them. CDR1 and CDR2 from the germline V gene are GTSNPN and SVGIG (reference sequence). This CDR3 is CAWSPDRETQYF. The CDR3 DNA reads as TGTGCCTGGAGTCCTGACAGGGAGACCCAGTACTTC.

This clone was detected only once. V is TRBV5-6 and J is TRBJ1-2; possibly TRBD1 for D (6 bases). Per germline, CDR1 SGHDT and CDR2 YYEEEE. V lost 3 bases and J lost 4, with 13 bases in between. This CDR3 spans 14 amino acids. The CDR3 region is CASSSRDTLYGYTF. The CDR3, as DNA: TGTGCCAGCAGCTCTAGGGACACCCTCTATGGCTACACCTTC.

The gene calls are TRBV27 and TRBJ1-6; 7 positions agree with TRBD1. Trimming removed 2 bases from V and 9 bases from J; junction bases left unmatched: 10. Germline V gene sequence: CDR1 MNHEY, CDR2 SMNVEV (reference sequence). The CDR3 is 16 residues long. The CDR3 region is CASSLRVTGLGSPLHF. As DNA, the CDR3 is TGTGCCAGCAGTTTACGGGTGACAGGGTTGGGTTCACCCCTCCACTTT.

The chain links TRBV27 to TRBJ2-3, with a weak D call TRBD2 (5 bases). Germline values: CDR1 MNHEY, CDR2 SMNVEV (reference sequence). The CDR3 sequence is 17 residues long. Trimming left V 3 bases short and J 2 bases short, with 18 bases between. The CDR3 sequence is CASSFYPPAVLTDTQYF. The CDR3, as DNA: TGTGCCAGCAGTTTCTATCCCCCAGCGGTTCTCACAGATACGCAGTATTTT.

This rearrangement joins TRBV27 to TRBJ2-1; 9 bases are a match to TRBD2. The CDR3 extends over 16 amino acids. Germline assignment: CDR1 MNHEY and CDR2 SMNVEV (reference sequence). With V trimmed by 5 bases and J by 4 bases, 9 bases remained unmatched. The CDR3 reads CASSPPGRGGYNEQFF. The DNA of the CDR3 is TGTGCCAGCAGTCCCCCGGGGCGGGGGGGGTACAATGAGCAGTTCTTC.

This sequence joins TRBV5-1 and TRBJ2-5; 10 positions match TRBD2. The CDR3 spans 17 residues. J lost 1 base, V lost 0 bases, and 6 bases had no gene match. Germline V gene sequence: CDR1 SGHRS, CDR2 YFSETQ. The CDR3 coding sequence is TGCGCCAGCAGCTTGGATCCTAGCGGGGGACCCCAAGAGACCCAGTACTTC. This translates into CASSLDPSGGPQETQYF.

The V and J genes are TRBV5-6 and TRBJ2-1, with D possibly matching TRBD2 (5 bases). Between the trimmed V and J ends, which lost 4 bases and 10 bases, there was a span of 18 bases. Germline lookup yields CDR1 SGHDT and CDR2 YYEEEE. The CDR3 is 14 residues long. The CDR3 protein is CASSSPTDLEEQFF. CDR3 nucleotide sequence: TGTGCCAGCAGCAGCCCGACGGACTTGGAGGAGCAGTTCTTC.

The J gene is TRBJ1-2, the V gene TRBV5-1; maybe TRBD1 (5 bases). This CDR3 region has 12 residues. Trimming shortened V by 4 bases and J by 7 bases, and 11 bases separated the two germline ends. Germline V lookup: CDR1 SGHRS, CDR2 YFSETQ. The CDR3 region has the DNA TGCGCCAGCAGCCCCTCGACAGTTGGCTACACCTTC. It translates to CASSPSTVGYTF.

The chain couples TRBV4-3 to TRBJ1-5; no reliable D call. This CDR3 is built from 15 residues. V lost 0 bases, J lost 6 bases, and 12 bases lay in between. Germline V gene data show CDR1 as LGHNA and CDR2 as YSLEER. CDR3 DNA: TGCGCCAGCAGCCAAGATGCGGGGATGGTTCAGCCCCAGCATTTT. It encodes CASSQDAGMVQPQHF.

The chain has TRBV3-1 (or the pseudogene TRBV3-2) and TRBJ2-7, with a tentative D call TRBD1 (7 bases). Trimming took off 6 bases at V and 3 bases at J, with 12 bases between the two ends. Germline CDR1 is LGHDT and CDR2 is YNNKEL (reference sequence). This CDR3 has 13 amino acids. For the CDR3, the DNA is TGTGCCAGCAGGCGGGGACAGAGCTACGAGCAGTACTTC. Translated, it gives CASRRGQSYEQYF.

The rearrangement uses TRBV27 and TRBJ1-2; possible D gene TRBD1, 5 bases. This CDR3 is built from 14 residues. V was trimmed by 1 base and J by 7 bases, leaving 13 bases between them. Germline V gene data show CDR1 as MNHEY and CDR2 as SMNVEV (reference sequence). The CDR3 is CASSLFQGKGGYTF. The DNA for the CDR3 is TGTGCCAGCAGTTTATTCCAGGGCAAGGGTGGCTACACCTTC.

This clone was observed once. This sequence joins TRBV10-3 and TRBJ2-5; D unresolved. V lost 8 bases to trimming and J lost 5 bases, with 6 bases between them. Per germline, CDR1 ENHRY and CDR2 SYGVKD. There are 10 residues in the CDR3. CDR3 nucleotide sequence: TGTGCCATCCCCGGGGAGACCCAGTACTTC. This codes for CAIPGETQYF.

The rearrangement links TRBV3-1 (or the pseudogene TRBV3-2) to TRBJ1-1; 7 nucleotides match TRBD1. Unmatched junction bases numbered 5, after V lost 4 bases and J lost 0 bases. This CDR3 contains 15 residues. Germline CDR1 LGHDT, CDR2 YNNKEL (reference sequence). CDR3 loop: CASSPTGYLNTEAFF. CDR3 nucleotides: TGTGCCAGCAGCCCGACAGGGTACCTGAACACTGAAGCTTTCTTT.

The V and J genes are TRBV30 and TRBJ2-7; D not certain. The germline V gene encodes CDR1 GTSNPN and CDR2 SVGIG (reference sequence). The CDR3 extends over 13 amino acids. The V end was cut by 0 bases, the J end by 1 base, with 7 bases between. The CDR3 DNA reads TGTGCCTGGAGTGTAAGACATTCCTACGAGCAGTACTTC. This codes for CAWSVRHSYEQYF.

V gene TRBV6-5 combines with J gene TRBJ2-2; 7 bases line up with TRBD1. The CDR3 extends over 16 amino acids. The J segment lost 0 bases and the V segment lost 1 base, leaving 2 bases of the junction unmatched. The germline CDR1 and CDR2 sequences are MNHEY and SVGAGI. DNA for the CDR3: TGTGCCAGCAGTTACTTAGACAGGGCGAACACCGGGGAGCTGTTTTTT. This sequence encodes CASSYLDRANTGELFF.

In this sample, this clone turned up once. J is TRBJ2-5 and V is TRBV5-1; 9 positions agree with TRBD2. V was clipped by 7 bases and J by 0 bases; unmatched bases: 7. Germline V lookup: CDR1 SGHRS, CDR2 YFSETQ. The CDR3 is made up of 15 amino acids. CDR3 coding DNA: TGCGCCAGCTACCGGGTAGCGGGGGACCAAGAGACCCAGTACTTC. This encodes CASYRVAGDQETQYF.

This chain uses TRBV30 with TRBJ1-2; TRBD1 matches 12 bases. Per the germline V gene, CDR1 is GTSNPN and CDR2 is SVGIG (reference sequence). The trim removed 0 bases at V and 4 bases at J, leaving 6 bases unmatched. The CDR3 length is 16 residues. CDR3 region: CAWSVLGTGGIYGYTF. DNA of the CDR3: TGTGCCTGGAGTGTACTGGGGACAGGGGGCATCTATGGCTACACCTTC. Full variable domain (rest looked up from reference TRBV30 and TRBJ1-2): SQTIHQWPATLVQPVGSPLSLECTVEGTSNPNLYWYRQAAGRGLQLLFYSVGIGQISSEVPQNLSASRPQDRQFILSSKKLLLSDSGFYLCAWSVLGTGGIYGYTFGSGTRLTVV.

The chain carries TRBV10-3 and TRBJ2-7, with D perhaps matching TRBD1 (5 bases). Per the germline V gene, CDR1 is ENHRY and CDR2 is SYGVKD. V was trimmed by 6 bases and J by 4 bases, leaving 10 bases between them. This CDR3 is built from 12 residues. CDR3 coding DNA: TGTGCCATCAGCGCGCAGGGTTACGAGCAGTACTTC. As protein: CAISAQGYEQYF.

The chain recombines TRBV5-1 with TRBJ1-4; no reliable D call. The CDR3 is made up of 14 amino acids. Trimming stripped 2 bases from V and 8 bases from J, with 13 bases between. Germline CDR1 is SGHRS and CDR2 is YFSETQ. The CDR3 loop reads CASSFAPAREKLFF. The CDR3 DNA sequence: TGCGCCAGCAGCTTCGCACCAGCCAGGGAAAAACTGTTTTTT. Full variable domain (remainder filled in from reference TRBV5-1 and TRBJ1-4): KAGVTQTPRYLIKTRGQQVTLSCSPISGHRSVSWYQQTPGQGLQFLFEYFSETQRNKGNFPGRFSGRQFSNSRSEMNVSTLELGDSALYLCASSFAPAREKLFFGSGTQLSVL.